This is a list of T cell receptor beta chains from one sample in a study of T cells in Graves' hyperthyroidism and ophthalmopathy. Each CDR3 protein gets one entry after TCRdb re-called the multiplex PCR reads with MiXCR. The top ten hold around 30% of the sample, which has roughly 700,000 distinct CDR3 sequences, roughly a third seen once. Source material: blood. The receptor set was obtained from a woman aged 40 to 55 with Graves' hyperthyroidism. CDR3s include the opening cysteine and the closing phenylalanine or tryptophan. Each record gives: CDR3 DNA, CDR3 protein, J gene, V gene, clone size, D gene. D genes are given only for firm matches. Where a row states a size, it is once, few, many or the class of an expanded clone; other rows omit it.

cdr3_nt: TGCAGTGCCGAACTTAGGGACGGCGGGGAGCTGTTTTTT; cdr3_aa: CSAELRDGGELFF; j_call: TRBJ2-2; v_call: TRBV20-1; clone_size: .; d_call: .
cdr3_nt: TGTGCCAGCAGCTCCGCCCCGGGCGTGCCTGAAAAACTGTTTTTT; cdr3_aa: CASSSAPGVPEKLFF; j_call: TRBJ1-4; v_call: TRBV7-2; clone_size: many; d_call: .
cdr3_nt: TGTGCCAGCAGCGCCCAACAGGGGGCTGAGTCACCCCTCCACTTT; cdr3_aa: CASSAQQGAESPLHF; j_call: TRBJ1-6; v_call: TRBV7-3; clone_size: few; d_call: TRBD1
cdr3_nt: TGCAGTCATAGGGGGGGGAACTATGGCTACACCTTC; cdr3_aa: CSHRGGNYGYTF; j_call: TRBJ1-2; v_call: TRBV20-1; clone_size: many; d_call: .
cdr3_nt: TGCAGTGCACTCGACATTTACGAGCAGTACTTC; cdr3_aa: CSALDIYEQYF; j_call: TRBJ2-7; v_call: TRBV20-1; clone_size: many; d_call: .
cdr3_nt: TGCAGTGCTGAGCAGGGGGTCTATGAAAAACTGTTTTTT; cdr3_aa: CSAEQGVYEKLFF; j_call: TRBJ1-4; v_call: TRBV20-1; clone_size: few; d_call: TRBD1
cdr3_nt: TGCAGTGCTAAGGGGGCCCGGGACGTAGACTATGGCTACACCTTC; cdr3_aa: CSAKGARDVDYGYTF; j_call: TRBJ1-2; v_call: TRBV20-1; clone_size: .; d_call: TRBD1
cdr3_nt: TGTGCCAGCAGCTGGGGGGGGACGGTTAGCAATCAGCCCCAGCATTTT; cdr3_aa: CASSWGGTVSNQPQHF; j_call: TRBJ1-5; v_call: TRBV7-3; clone_size: .; d_call: .
cdr3_nt: TGTGCCAGCAGCATACGGGGCTACTCCTACGAGCAGTACTTC; cdr3_aa: CASSIRGYSYEQYF; j_call: TRBJ2-7; v_call: TRBV9; clone_size: .; d_call: .
cdr3_nt: TGTGCCAGCAGCCAGGGGACACCGAACACTGAAACTTTCTTT; cdr3_aa: CASSQGTPNTETFF; j_call: TRBJ1-1; v_call: TRBV6-1; clone_size: few; d_call: .
cdr3_nt: TGCAGTGCTTCAGACAGTAATAACTATGGCTACACCTTC; cdr3_aa: CSASDSNNYGYTF; j_call: TRBJ1-2; v_call: TRBV20-1; clone_size: many; d_call: .
cdr3_nt: TGTGCCAGCTCACCTTACCGGGACAGGGACTATGGCTACACCTTC; cdr3_aa: CASSPYRDRDYGYTF; j_call: TRBJ1-2; v_call: TRBV18; clone_size: few; d_call: TRBD1
cdr3_nt: TGTGCCAGCGTAAACAGGGGAAAGAACACTGAAGCTTTCTTT; cdr3_aa: CASVNRGKNTEAFF; j_call: TRBJ1-1; v_call: TRBV25-1; clone_size: once; d_call: TRBD1
cdr3_nt: TGTGCCAGCAGCTTAGTGGCGGGAGTTGGCTACGAGCAGTACTTC; cdr3_aa: CASSLVAGVGYEQYF; j_call: TRBJ2-7; v_call: TRBV7-2; clone_size: .; d_call: TRBD2
cdr3_nt: TGTGCCAGCAGCCACGACAGGGGGCTGGCTGAAGCTTTCTTT; cdr3_aa: CASSHDRGLAEAFF; j_call: TRBJ1-1; v_call: TRBV13; clone_size: .; d_call: TRBD1
cdr3_nt: TGTGCCAGCAGCTTAGCGCCCCGGGCGACCCAGTACTTC; cdr3_aa: CASSLAPRATQYF; j_call: TRBJ2-5; v_call: TRBV7-2; clone_size: .; d_call: .
cdr3_nt: TGCAGTGCTAGCGCCGCGGGGGAGACCTACGAGCAGTACTTC; cdr3_aa: CSASAAGETYEQYF; j_call: TRBJ2-7; v_call: TRBV20-1; clone_size: .; d_call: TRBD2
cdr3_nt: TGTGCCAGCAGGCCCACTAGCTCCTACGAGCAGTACTTC; cdr3_aa: CASRPTSSYEQYF; j_call: TRBJ2-7; v_call: TRBV5-6; clone_size: many; d_call: .
cdr3_nt: TGTGCCAGCGACTTCTATAGCAATCAGCCCCAGCATTTT; cdr3_aa: CASDFYSNQPQHF; j_call: TRBJ1-5; v_call: TRBV6-2/TRBV6-3; clone_size: once; d_call: .
cdr3_nt: TGTGCCATCAGTCCCCCCGGGACAGGGGGCGCCGATGGGGCCAACGTCCTGACTTTC; cdr3_aa: CAISPPGTGGADGANVLTF; j_call: TRBJ2-6; v_call: TRBV10-3; clone_size: .; d_call: TRBD1
cdr3_nt: TGTGCCAGCCGGGCAGGGTACGAGACCCAGTACTTC; cdr3_aa: CASRAGYETQYF; j_call: TRBJ2-5; v_call: TRBV6-2/TRBV6-3; clone_size: .; d_call: .
cdr3_nt: TGCGCCAGCAGCTCTACAAGGGGACAGAATGAGCAGTTCTTC; cdr3_aa: CASSSTRGQNEQFF; j_call: TRBJ2-1; v_call: TRBV5-1; clone_size: once; d_call: TRBD1
cdr3_nt: TGTGCCAGCAGTTTATTCCATACCACCAGATCACCCCTCCACTTT; cdr3_aa: CASSLFHTTRSPLHF; j_call: TRBJ1-6; v_call: TRBV28; clone_size: few; d_call: .
cdr3_nt: TGCAGCGTTGAAGTGGGTGCAGGCTATGGCTACACCTTC; cdr3_aa: CSVEVGAGYGYTF; j_call: TRBJ1-2; v_call: TRBV29-1; clone_size: .; d_call: .
cdr3_nt: TGTGCCAGTAGTACCGCAGGGGGGAGAGGCTACACCTTC; cdr3_aa: CASSTAGGRGYTF; j_call: TRBJ1-2; v_call: TRBV19; clone_size: many; d_call: TRBD1
cdr3_nt: TGTGCCAGTAGCTCCCCGACAGGGTCCGGTTACCAAGAGACCCAGTACTTC; cdr3_aa: CASSSPTGSGYQETQYF; j_call: TRBJ2-5; v_call: TRBV19; clone_size: few; d_call: TRBD1
cdr3_nt: TGCGCCAGCCAGGAGAGAGGCGACGAGCAGTACTTC; cdr3_aa: CASQERGDEQYF; j_call: TRBJ2-7; v_call: TRBV5-1; clone_size: many; d_call: .
cdr3_nt: TGTGCCAGCAGCCATACTAGCGGGGATACCTACGAGCAGTACTTC; cdr3_aa: CASSHTSGDTYEQYF; j_call: TRBJ2-7; v_call: TRBV7-9; clone_size: .; d_call: TRBD2
cdr3_nt: TGTGCCAGCAGCCAGACAGAGCTGAACACTGAAGCTTTCTTT; cdr3_aa: CASSQTELNTEAFF; j_call: TRBJ1-1; v_call: TRBV28; clone_size: .; d_call: .
cdr3_nt: TGCGCCAGCAGCCAAGAAGGCCGGTTTCATAATGAAAAACTGTTTTTT; cdr3_aa: CASSQEGRFHNEKLFF; j_call: TRBJ1-4; v_call: TRBV4-3; clone_size: .; d_call: .
cdr3_nt: TGCAGCGTTGCCGGGACAGGGGATGAAAAACTGTTTTTT; cdr3_aa: CSVAGTGDEKLFF; j_call: TRBJ1-4; v_call: TRBV29-1; clone_size: .; d_call: TRBD1
cdr3_nt: TGTGCCAGCAGCTACCGGGACTTAGGAGAGACCCAGTACTTC; cdr3_aa: CASSYRDLGETQYF; j_call: TRBJ2-5; v_call: TRBV5-4; clone_size: .; d_call: .
cdr3_nt: TGCGCCAGCAGCCACCGGGACAGGGACTCCTACGAGCAGTACTTC; cdr3_aa: CASSHRDRDSYEQYF; j_call: TRBJ2-7; v_call: TRBV4-3; clone_size: few; d_call: TRBD1
cdr3_nt: TGTGCCAGCAGTTTATCTCAGAGCTCTGGGGCCAACGTCCTGACTTTC; cdr3_aa: CASSLSQSSGANVLTF; j_call: TRBJ2-6; v_call: TRBV7-9; clone_size: .; d_call: .
cdr3_nt: TGCAGCTTAGGCGCGGGGGACTCTGGAAACACCATATATTTT; cdr3_aa: CSLGAGDSGNTIYF; j_call: TRBJ1-3; v_call: TRBV29-1; clone_size: .; d_call: .
cdr3_nt: TGTGCCAGCAGCTTATCAACTAGCGGGAAATTTGGCACCGGGGAGCTGTTTTTT; cdr3_aa: CASSLSTSGKFGTGELFF; j_call: TRBJ2-2; v_call: TRBV7-3; clone_size: .; d_call: TRBD2
cdr3_nt: TGTGCCAGCCGGGGGGGTGGTGGGGCCAACGTCCTGACTTTC; cdr3_aa: CASRGGGGANVLTF; j_call: TRBJ2-6; v_call: TRBV19; clone_size: .; d_call: TRBD2
cdr3_nt: TGTGCCAGCAATATTGTAAGGGATAGCTATAGCTACACCTTC; cdr3_aa: CASNIVRDSYSYTF; j_call: TRBJ1-2; v_call: TRBV19; clone_size: .; d_call: .
cdr3_nt: TGTGCCACCAGTGCCAGGGCAGGCAATCAGCCCCAGCATTTT; cdr3_aa: CATSARAGNQPQHF; j_call: TRBJ1-5; v_call: TRBV24-1; clone_size: .; d_call: .
cdr3_nt: TGCAGCGCCGAGACGGGACCTGAAAAACTGTTTTTT; cdr3_aa: CSAETGPEKLFF; j_call: TRBJ1-4; v_call: TRBV29-1; clone_size: .; d_call: .
cdr3_nt: TGTGCCAGCAGCATACAGGGGGCGTACGAGCAGTACTTC; cdr3_aa: CASSIQGAYEQYF; j_call: TRBJ2-7; v_call: TRBV7-2; clone_size: many; d_call: TRBD1
cdr3_nt: TGTGCCAGCAGTGATACCGGGACAGGGGGCTTTCAGCCCCAGCATTTT; cdr3_aa: CASSDTGTGGFQPQHF; j_call: TRBJ1-5; v_call: TRBV27; clone_size: .; d_call: TRBD1
cdr3_nt: TGTGCCAGCGGTTCCGACAGTCGCTATAATTCACCCCTCCACTTT; cdr3_aa: CASGSDSRYNSPLHF; j_call: TRBJ1-6; v_call: TRBV6-1; clone_size: many; d_call: .
cdr3_nt: TGCAGTGCACCCTTCGCTAGCGGATCCTACGAGCAGTACTTC; cdr3_aa: CSAPFASGSYEQYF; j_call: TRBJ2-7; v_call: TRBV20-1; clone_size: many; d_call: TRBD2
cdr3_nt: TGCAGTGCTAGACTGGACAGGGGACCTTACGAGCAGTACTTC; cdr3_aa: CSARLDRGPYEQYF; j_call: TRBJ2-7; v_call: TRBV20-1; clone_size: many; d_call: TRBD1